One and the same sample provided the 24 T cell receptor beta chains below, sequenced in a study of T cell repertoires in cytomegalovirus infection. One entry per CDR3 protein results from TCRdb running MiXCR on the reads. The sample yields about 770,000 distinct CDR3 sequences, about 27% seen once. These receptors have no known antigen. The sample was cultured CD8+ T cells from PBMCs, taken from culture after CMV antigen stimulation. All receptors come from a human donor in good health (CMV status not recorded). Some clones in this sample may be carry-over from other donors' samples.

Details on this clonotype: A much larger clonotype is one base distant, so this may be a read error. This chain connects TRBV7-6 to TRBJ1-5; D remains unclear. The CDR3 covers 13 residues. Trimming left V 2 bases short and J 5 bases short, with 7 bases between. Germline V gives CDR1 SGHVS, CDR2 FNYEAQ. DNA of the CDR3: TGTGCCAGCAGCTTACAGGACCATCAGCCCCAGCATTTT. Protein product: CASSLQDHQPQHF. The full variable domain, with the rest looked up from reference TRBV7-6 and TRBJ1-5, is GAGVSQSPRYKVTKRGQDVALRCDPISGHVSLYWYRQALGQGPEFLTYFNYEAQQDKSGLPNDRFSAERPEGSISTLTIQRTEQRDSAMYRCASSLQDHQPQHFGDGTRLSIL.

V and J are TRBV6-1 and TRBJ2-3; 9 nucleotides agree with TRBD2. The CDR3 has 16 residues. CDR1 MNHNS and CDR2 SASEGT come from the germline V gene. After removal of 5 bases from V and 5 bases from J, the junction contained 11 bases not matched to a gene. In DNA form, the CDR3 reads TGTGCCAGCAGTCACACTCGCGGGGGGGCAAAAGATACGCAGTATTTT. Its protein product is CASSHTRGGAKDTQYF.

The chain joins TRBV9 to TRBJ2-1; 10 bases align to TRBD2. Germline trimming cut 3 bases from V and 8 bases from J; bases unmatched to any gene: 5. The germline CDR1 and CDR2 sequences are SGDLS and YYNGEE. CDR3 length: 14 residues. CDR3: CASSDTGTSDEQFF. In DNA form, the CDR3 reads TGTGCCAGCAGCGATACCGGGACTAGCGATGAGCAGTTCTTC.

The rearrangement uses TRBV5-4 and TRBJ1-6; D unclear. The CDR3 has 15 amino acids. Trimming took off 0 bases at V and 7 bases at J, with 11 bases between the two ends. Germline CDR1 SGHNT, CDR2 YYREEE (reference sequence). The CDR3 nucleotides are TGTGCCAGCAGCTTGGCCCAACGGGCAAATTCACCCCTCCACTTT. Translation gives CASSLAQRANSPLHF.

This clonotype was seen repeatedly, ten times or more. This chain connects TRBV6-1 to TRBJ2-6; TRBD1 matches 8 bases. V lost 7 bases and J lost 0; bases outside the gene matches: 2. This CDR3 is 15 amino acids long. The V gene's germline CDR1 is MNHNS and CDR2 SASEGT. The CDR3 nucleotides read TGTGCCAGCATTACAGGGGGCTCTGGGGCCAACGTCCTGACTTTC. Residues: CASITGGSGANVLTF.

This clonotype was detected only once. V gene TRBV10-2 combines with J gene TRBJ2-7, with 8 bases aligning to TRBD1. The CDR3 loop spans 16 amino acids. Germline CDR1 is WSHSY and CDR2 is SAAADI. J lost 4 bases, V lost 0 bases, and 8 bases had no gene match. The chain's CDR3 is CASSESSGTGRYEQYV. The CDR3, as DNA: TGCGCCAGCAGTGAGTCATCCGGGACAGGAAGGTACGAGCAGTACGTC.

This clonotype occurred once. The germline gene is not matched at one end of the junction; a read error may be the cause. This chain joins TRBV19 and TRBJ2-4, with D perhaps assigned TRBD1 or TRBD2 (5 bases each). CDR3 length equals 16 residues. CDR1 is LNHDA, CDR2 SQIVND, per germline (reference sequence). Here the CDR3 DNA reads TGTGTCAGTAGTATAGACTGGGGACCAGCCAAAAACATTCAGTACTTC. Amino acids: CVSSIDWGPAKNIQYF.

The chain uses TRBV19 and TRBJ2-3, with TRBD1 as a possible D gene (6 bases). There are 15 residues in the CDR3. V dropped 5 bases and J dropped 4 bases, with 16 bases sitting between them. Per the germline V gene, CDR1 is LNHDA and CDR2 is SQIVND (reference sequence). This CDR3 reads CASSARRQAPDTQYF. CDR3 nucleotides: TGTGCCAGTAGTGCCCGAAGACAGGCCCCAGATACGCAGTATTTT.

The gene calls are TRBV19 and TRBJ1-1; TRBD1 aligns across 8 bases. Germline CDR1 LNHDA, CDR2 SQIVND (reference sequence). Trimming took 3 bases from V and 0 from J; bases not matched to a gene: 9. This CDR3 comprises 17 residues. In DNA form, the CDR3 reads TGTGCCAGTAGTATGGGCCCCAGGGGGCTAATGAACACTGAAGCTTTCTTT. It encodes CASSMGPRGLMNTEAFF. Filled out from reference TRBV19 and TRBJ1-1, the complete variable domain reads DGGITQSPKYLFRKEGQNVTLSCEQNLNHDAMYWYRQDPGQGLRLIYYSQIVNDFQKGDIAEGYSVSREKKESFPLTVTSAQKNPTAFYLCASSMGPRGLMNTEAFFGQGTRLTVV.

This clonotype was found once. The chain employs TRBV28 and TRBJ2-7; D might be TRBD1 (6 bases). V shed 2 bases and J shed 2 bases, with 10 bases lying between them. CDR1 and CDR2 (germline): MDHEN, SYDVKM. The CDR3 is 14 amino acids. The CDR3 coding sequence is TGTGCCAGCAGTTTAAGGGGGAACCCCTACGAGCAGTACGTC. Protein: CASSLRGNPYEQYV.

This clonotype was seen only a few times. The V gene is TRBV7-9, the J gene TRBJ1-1, with 9 bases that match TRBD1. The CDR3 loop spans 16 amino acids. Germline V lookup: CDR1 SEHNR, CDR2 FQNEAQ (reference sequence). Trimming cost V 5 bases and J 0 bases; bases outside gene matches: 7. The CDR3 region has the DNA TGTGCCAGCAGCACCCGGGACAGGGACTTGAACACTGAAGCTTTCTTT. This sequence encodes CASSTRDRDLNTEAFF. Looking up the rest from reference TRBV7-9 and TRBJ1-1 gives the full variable domain: DTGVSQNPRHKITKRGQNVTFRCDPISEHNRLYWYRQTLGQGPEFLTYFQNEAQLEKSRLLSDRFSAERPKGSFSTLEIQRTEQGDSAMYLCASSTRDRDLNTEAFFGQGTRLTVV.

This chain connects TRBV7-9 to TRBJ2-2, with a weak D call TRBD1 (5 bases). Trimming took off 4 bases at V and 6 bases at J, with 18 bases between the two ends. Looked up from germline, CDR1 is SEHNR and CDR2 is FQNEAQ (reference sequence). The CDR3 spans 16 residues. CDR3 nucleotide sequence: TGTGCCAGCAGCTCCCCCGAGGCAGGGTTCGCCGGGGAGCTGTTTTTT. This gives the protein CASSSPEAGFAGELFF.

The rearrangement links TRBV12-3 or TRBV12-4 to TRBJ1-5; D remains unclear. With 1 base removed from V and 5 bases from J, the gap between germline ends came to 9 bases. The CDR3 is made up of 14 amino acids. The CDR3 DNA sequence: TGTGCCAGCAGTTTAGTCCCTACCTATCAGCCCCAGCATTTT. Translation: CASSLVPTYQPQHF.

The V gene is TRBV29-1, the J gene TRBJ1-3; D is undetermined. The CDR3 sequence is 11 residues long. CDR1 and CDR2 (germline): SQVTM, ANQGSEA. The V gene lost 8 bases and the J gene lost 0 bases, with 5 bases spanning the gap. CDR3 nucleotides: TGCAGCATAAACTCTGGAAACACCATATATTTT. This translates into CSINSGNTIYF.

The rearrangement uses TRBV7-3 and TRBJ2-2; 8 bases map to TRBD2. Germline lookup yields CDR1 SGHTA and CDR2 FQGTGA. This CDR3 is built from 17 residues. After removal of 5 bases from V and 7 bases from J, the junction contained 15 bases not matched to a gene. The DNA of the CDR3 is TGTGCCAGCAGCCCCCGGAACGGGGGGGGAATGGGCGGGGAGCTGTTTTTT. It is translated as CASSPRNGGGMGGELFF.

The chain has TRBV4-1 and TRBJ1-1, with D maybe TRBD1 (5 bases). Deletions cut 1 base from V and 4 bases from J, with 19 bases between. CDR3 length equals 17 residues. The V gene's germline CDR1 is MGHRA and CDR2 YSYEKL. The CDR3 region is CASSQGNLQGFGTEAFF. The DNA of the CDR3 is TGCGCCAGCAGCCAAGGTAACCTCCAGGGATTCGGCACTGAAGCTTTCTTT.

The sample holds many counts of this clonotype. The CDR3 loop reads CASRLGWAGGGNEQFF. The CDR3 DNA is TGTGCCAGCAGGCTAGGTTGGGCAGGGGGAGGAAATGAGCAGTTCTTC. V and J are TRBV12-3 or TRBV12-4 and TRBJ2-1; D is possibly TRBD1 (7 bases). Between the trimmed V and J ends, which lost 6 bases and 7 bases, there was a span of 22 bases. The CDR3 is 16 residues long.

This clonotype was counted many times. This sequence joins TRBV5-1 and TRBJ2-7, with no clear D. Germline CDR1 and CDR2: SGHRS and YFSETQ. V lost 1 base to trimming and J lost 9 bases, with 20 bases between them. The CDR3 contains 15 residues. The CDR3 loop is CASSLTPGRTKAQYF. DNA for the CDR3: TGCGCCAGCAGCTTGACCCCAGGACGGACCAAGGCGCAGTACTTC.

Ten or more counts support this clonotype. The rearrangement joins TRBV7-9 to TRBJ2-6, with D possibly TRBD2 on 6 matching bases. The CDR3 extends over 17 amino acids. V was pared by 2 bases and J by 0 bases, with 11 bases between. Germline CDR1 and CDR2: SEHNR and FQNEAQ (reference sequence). CDR3 nucleotide sequence: TGTGCCAGCAGCTTATGGGAGGACCGCTCTGGGGCCAACGTCCTGACTTTC. It codes for CASSLWEDRSGANVLTF.

This clonotype was seen many times. This chain uses TRBV28 with TRBJ1-1; maybe TRBD1 (6 bases). Germline lookup yields CDR1 MDHEN and CDR2 SYDVKM. Between the trimmed V and J ends, which lost 7 bases and 2 bases, there was a span of 14 bases. This CDR3 is built from 14 residues. CDR3 residues: CASTPTGRNTEAFF. Here the CDR3 DNA reads TGTGCCAGCACCCCGACAGGACGCAACACTGAAGCTTTCTTT.

The chain carries TRBV10-3 and TRBJ2-7; D perhaps matches TRBD1 (6 bases). Looked up from germline, CDR1 is ENHRY and CDR2 is SYGVKD. This CDR3 has 14 amino acids. V lost 6 bases and J 2 bases, leaving 14 bases between the germline ends. CDR3 residues: CAIRSHREPYEQYF. CDR3 nucleotides: TGTGCCATCAGGAGCCACAGGGAGCCCTACGAGCAGTACTTC.

The chain has TRBV6-5 and TRBJ2-7; no reliable D call. Germline values: CDR1 MNHEY, CDR2 SVGAGI. The V and J ends lost 2 bases and 5 bases respectively, with 16 bases between them. The CDR3 totals 15 residues. CDR3 loop: CASSYVRYLPDEQYF. CDR3 coding DNA: TGTGCCAGCAGTTACGTGCGCTATTTACCGGACGAGCAGTACTTC.

The CDR3 spells CASSLAGQGGTQYF. The CDR3 DNA reads as TGTGCCAGCAGTTTAGCGGGACAGGGGGGGACCCAGTACTTC. The chain couples TRBV27 to TRBJ2-5; 11 nucleotides align to TRBD1. The CDR3 covers 14 residues. Looked up from germline, CDR1 is MNHEY and CDR2 is SMNVEV (reference sequence). Trimming took 2 bases from V and 7 from J; bases not matched to a gene: 3.

This clonotype was counted between two and nine times. The chain combines TRBV10-3 with TRBJ2-5, with D unclear. CDR1 and CDR2 from the germline V gene are ENHRY and SYGVKD. Trimming took off 8 bases at V and 5 bases at J, with 6 bases between the two ends. This CDR3 is 10 amino acids long. Here the CDR3 DNA reads TGTGCCATCTACCGGGAGACCCAGTACTTC. As protein: CAIYRETQYF.